The sequence of this TCR beta chain was determined in a study of cytomegalovirus exposure and HLA in healthy donors. Regarding the study as a whole: Using the classifier, cytomegalovirus status was reportedly diagnosed with high specificity and sensitivity. Investigators reported 164 TCR beta chains as tied to cytomegalovirus. Despite most TCR sequences being rare, some public TCRs occurred in many donors.

The germline CDR1 and CDR2 sequences are MNHEY and SMNVEV (reference sequence). The CDR3 spans 14 residues. V lost 3 bases and J lost 5; bases outside the gene matches: 5. Only in-frame clones appear in the TCRdb table, and some are missing; sequencing was by immunoSEQ multiplex PCR. Altogether approximately 140,000 clones are present, around 85% being singletons, with the ten largest covering nearly 3%. The approximately 120-subject validation cohort, separate from the roughly 670-subject first cohort, included the donors. Regarding this clone: Its target is not known.

Material: PBMCs. The clonotype originates from a man between 18 and 29 years old in good health and CMV-seronegative. This chain uses TRBV27 with TRBJ2-7, with TRBD1 matching over 9 bases. The CDR3 DNA reads TGTGCCAGCAGTTTGGGACAGGGTGTACACGAGCAGTACTTC. Encoded protein: CASSLGQGVHEQYF.